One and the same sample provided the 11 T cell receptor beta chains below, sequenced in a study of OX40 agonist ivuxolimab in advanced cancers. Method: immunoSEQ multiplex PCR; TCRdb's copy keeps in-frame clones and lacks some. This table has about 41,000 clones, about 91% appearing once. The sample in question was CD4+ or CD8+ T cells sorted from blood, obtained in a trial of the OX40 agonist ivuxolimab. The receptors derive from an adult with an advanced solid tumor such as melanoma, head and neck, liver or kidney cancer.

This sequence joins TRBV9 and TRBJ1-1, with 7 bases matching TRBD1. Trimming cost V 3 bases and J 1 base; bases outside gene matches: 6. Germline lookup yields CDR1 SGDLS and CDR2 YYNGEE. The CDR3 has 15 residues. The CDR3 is CASSAHRGGNTEAFF. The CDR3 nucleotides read TGTGCCAGCAGCGCGCACAGGGGTGGGAACACTGAAGCTTTCTTT.

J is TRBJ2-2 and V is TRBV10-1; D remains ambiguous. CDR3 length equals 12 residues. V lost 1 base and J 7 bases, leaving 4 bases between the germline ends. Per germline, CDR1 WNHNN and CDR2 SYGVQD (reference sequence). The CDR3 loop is CASSEYNGELFF. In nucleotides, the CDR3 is TGCGCCAGCAGTGAGTACAACGGGGAGCTGTTTTTT.

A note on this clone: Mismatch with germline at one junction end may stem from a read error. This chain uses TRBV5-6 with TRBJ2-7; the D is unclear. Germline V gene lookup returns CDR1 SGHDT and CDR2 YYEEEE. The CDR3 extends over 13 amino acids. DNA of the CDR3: TGTGCCAGCAGCTTGAGGAACGGCTACGGGCAGTACTTC. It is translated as CASSLRNGYGQYF.

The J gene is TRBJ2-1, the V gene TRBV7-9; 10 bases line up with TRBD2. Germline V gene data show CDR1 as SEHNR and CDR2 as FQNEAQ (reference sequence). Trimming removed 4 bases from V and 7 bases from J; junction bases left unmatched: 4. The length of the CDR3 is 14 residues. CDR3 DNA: TGTGCCAGCAGCTCTAGCGGGAGTTGGAATGAGCAGTTCTTC. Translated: CASSSSGSWNEQFF.

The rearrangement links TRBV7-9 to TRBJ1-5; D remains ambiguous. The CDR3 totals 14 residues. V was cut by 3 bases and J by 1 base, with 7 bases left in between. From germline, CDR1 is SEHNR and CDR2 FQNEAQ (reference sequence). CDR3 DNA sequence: TGTGCCAGCAGCTTGCGAGGAAGCAATCAGCCCCAGCATTTT. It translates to CASSLRGSNQPQHF.

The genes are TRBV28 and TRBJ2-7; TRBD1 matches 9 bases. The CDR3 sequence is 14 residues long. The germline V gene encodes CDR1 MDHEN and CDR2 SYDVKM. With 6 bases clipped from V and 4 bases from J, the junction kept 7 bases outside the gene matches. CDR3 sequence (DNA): TGTGCCAGCAGCCCAAGGGACAGGGTGTACGAGCAGTACTTC. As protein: CASSPRDRVYEQYF.

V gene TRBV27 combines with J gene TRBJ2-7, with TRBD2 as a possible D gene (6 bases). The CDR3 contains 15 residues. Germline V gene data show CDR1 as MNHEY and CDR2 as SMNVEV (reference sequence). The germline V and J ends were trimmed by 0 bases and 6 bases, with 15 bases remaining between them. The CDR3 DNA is TGTGCCAGCAGTTTATCGGAAGGGCCAGCGGGCGAGCAGTACTTC. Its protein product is CASSLSEGPAGEQYF.

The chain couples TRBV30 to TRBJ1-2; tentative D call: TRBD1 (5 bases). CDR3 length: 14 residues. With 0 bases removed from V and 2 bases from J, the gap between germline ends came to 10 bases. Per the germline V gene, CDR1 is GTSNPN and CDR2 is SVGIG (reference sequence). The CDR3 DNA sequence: TGTGCCTGGAGTGTACGACGGGGCAACTATGGCTACACCTTC. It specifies CAWSVRRGNYGYTF.

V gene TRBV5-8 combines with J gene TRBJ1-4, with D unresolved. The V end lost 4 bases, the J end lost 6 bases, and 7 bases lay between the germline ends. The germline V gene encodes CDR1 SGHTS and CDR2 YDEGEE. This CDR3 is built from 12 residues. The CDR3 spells CASSAGDEKLFF. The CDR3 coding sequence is TGTGCCAGCAGCGCTGGGGATGAAAAACTGTTTTTT.

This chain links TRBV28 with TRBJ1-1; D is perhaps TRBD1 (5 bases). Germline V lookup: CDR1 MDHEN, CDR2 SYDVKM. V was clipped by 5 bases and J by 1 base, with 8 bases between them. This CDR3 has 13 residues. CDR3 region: CASSIDRNTEAFF. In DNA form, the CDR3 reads TGTGCCAGCAGTATAGACAGGAACACTGAAGCTTTCTTT.

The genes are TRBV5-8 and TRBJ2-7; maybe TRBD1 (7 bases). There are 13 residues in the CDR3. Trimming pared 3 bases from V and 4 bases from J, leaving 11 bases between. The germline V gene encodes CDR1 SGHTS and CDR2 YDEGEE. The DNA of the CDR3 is TGTGCCAGCAGCTCCAGGGGGAGGTACGAGCAGTACTTC. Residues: CASSSRGRYEQYF.